The clone carrying this TCR beta chain has a count of ten or more. These data originate in a study of human T cells and chemical hapten exposure. Across the study: 2% DPC was applied to roughly 2 cm by roughly 2 cm of upper inner arm skin for sensitization. Alopecia areata, totalis and universalis patients, mostly female, were included. TCR yield per sample varied, mainly due to pooled library volumes.

TCRdb used MiXCR to reprocess the RACE reads, holding one entry per CDR3 protein. This sample carries tens of thousands of distinct CDR3 sequences, roughly 10% of them seen once, and the ten largest clones take around 4.5%. CDR1 is SGHDN, CDR2 FVKESK, per germline. This CDR3 spans 14 amino acids. The V and J ends lost 0 bases and 7 bases respectively, with 7 bases between them. Time point meaning: patch test 1, 2 weeks after DPC sensitization. This sample's treatment: therapeutic diphenylcyclopropenone sensitization with weekly scalp DPC. Alopecia patients between 18 and 70 years old and suitable for DPC were used as donors.

Here the sequenced sample was whole blood, taken in connection with sensitization to the hapten diphenylcyclopropenone (DPC). The origin of this receptor is a woman in her fifties or sixties with alopecia areata. Some clones in this sample may be carry-over from other donors' samples. The genes are TRBV14 and TRBJ1-6, with D unclear. The DNA for the CDR3 is TGTGCCAGCAGCCAAGATTTCGTGAATTCACCCCTCCACTTT. Its protein is CASSQDFVNSPLHF.